Each of the 21 T cell receptor beta chains below was sequenced from the same sample in a study of type 1 regulatory T cells. Study-level points and caveats: Compared with non-type 1 regulatory T cells, type 1 regulatory T cells showed a more restricted TCR repertoire.

In TCRdb, the reads were re-called with MiXCR into one record per CDR3 protein. The sample consists of 60,000 to 75,000 distinct CDR3 sequences, 20% of them appearing once. These receptors have no known antigen. Sequencing was carried out using cultured type 1 regulatory T (Tr1) cells, either the whole culture or a sorted fraction (not recorded which). These receptors were collected from a human donor in good health.

The CDR3 sequence: CASSFGSYNEQFF. As DNA, the CDR3 is TGTGCCAGCAGTTTTGGCTCCTACAATGAGCAGTTCTTC. The rearrangement uses TRBV12-3 or TRBV12-4 and TRBJ2-1; D remains unclear. With 3 bases removed from V and 0 bases from J, the gap between germline ends came to 3 bases. The CDR3 sequence is 13 residues long.

The chain uses TRBV29-1 and TRBJ1-2; perhaps TRBD1 as D (6 bases). Germline lookup yields CDR1 SQVTM and CDR2 ANQGSEA. This CDR3 has 13 residues. The V gene lost 7 bases and the J gene lost 0 bases, with 12 bases spanning the gap. CDR3 residues: CSAGDSANYGYTF. As DNA, the CDR3 is TGCAGCGCAGGGGACTCCGCTAACTATGGCTACACCTTC.

There are many counts of this clonotype. CDR3 DNA sequence: TGTGCCAGCAGCTTAAAAGGTGGCACTGAAGCTTTCTTT. It codes for CASSLKGGTEAFF. The rearrangement joins TRBV18 to TRBJ1-1; no clear D gene. In germline, CDR1 is KGHSH, CDR2 LQKENI. V gave up 8 bases and J gave up 4 bases, with 14 bases separating them. There are 13 residues in the CDR3.

Here the CDR3 DNA reads TGTGCCAGCAGCTTAGTTTCGTCTAGTGTTATCAATGAGCAGTTCTTC. Translated: CASSLVSSSVINEQFF. V usage is TRBV7-2 and J usage is TRBJ2-1; D ambiguous. Germline assignment: CDR1 SGHTA and CDR2 FQGNSA. V gave up 1 base and J gave up 6 bases, with 16 bases separating them. The CDR3 sequence is 16 residues long.

The V gene is TRBV28, the J gene TRBJ1-2, with a weak D call TRBD1 (6 bases). Per the germline V gene, CDR1 is MDHEN and CDR2 is SYDVKM. Trimming took off 5 bases at V and 6 bases at J, with 13 bases between the two ends. This CDR3 is built from 13 residues. This chain's CDR3 is CASSPHQGNGYTF. The CDR3 DNA is TGTGCCAGCAGTCCTCATCAGGGGAATGGCTACACCTTC.

This clonotype qualifies as medium-sized (0.01 to 0.1%). This chain uses TRBV28 with TRBJ1-5, with D uncertain. Per the germline V gene, CDR1 is MDHEN and CDR2 is SYDVKM. This CDR3 contains 14 residues. V lost 4 bases, J lost 1 base, and 8 bases lay in between. CDR3 bases: TGTGCCAGCAGTTCGCCGGCGAGCAATCAGCCCCAGCATTTT. Amino acids: CASSSPASNQPQHF.

In its sample, this clonotype was seen many times. CDR3 loop: CASSLTVSTEAFF. The CDR3 coding sequence is TGCGCCAGCAGCCTTACAGTATCCACTGAAGCTTTCTTT. The V and J genes are TRBV5-1 and TRBJ1-1; D uncertain. The CDR3 has 13 amino acids. V lost 4 bases and J lost 4, with 11 bases in between. The V gene's germline CDR1 is SGHRS and CDR2 YFSETQ.

The sample holds many counts of this clonotype. J is TRBJ2-7 and V is TRBV5-1; D possibly corresponds to TRBD2 (6 bases). The CDR3 loop spans 15 amino acids. Germline V gene data show CDR1 as SGHRS and CDR2 as YFSETQ. V lost 0 bases, J lost 3 bases, and 13 bases lay in between. The CDR3 sequence is CASSLDGGTVYEQYF. CDR3 nucleotide sequence: TGCGCCAGCAGCTTGGATGGGGGGACGGTCTACGAGCAGTACTTC. Full variable domain (outside the CDR3, taken from reference TRBV5-1 and TRBJ2-7): KAGVTQTPRYLIKTRGQQVTLSCSPISGHRSVSWYQQTPGQGLQFLFEYFSETQRNKGNFPGRFSGRQFSNSRSEMNVSTLELGDSALYLCASSLDGGTVYEQYFGPGTRLTVT.

The chain combines TRBV10-3 with TRBJ2-5; 9 bases line up with TRBD1. CDR1 and CDR2 from the germline V gene are ENHRY and SYGVKD. V lost 2 bases, J lost 4 bases, and 2 bases stayed unmatched. This CDR3 is built from 14 residues. The CDR3 sequence is CAISERQGVETQYF. The CDR3 DNA sequence: TGTGCCATCAGTGAGCGACAGGGGGTAGAGACCCAGTACTTC.

This clonotype was seen repeatedly, ten times or more. The CDR3 nucleotides read TGTGCCAGCAGAACCGGGACAGATCGTTCACCCCTCCACTTT. Protein: CASRTGTDRSPLHF. The chain joins TRBV28 to TRBJ1-6; TRBD1 agrees at 7 bases. Germline values: CDR1 MDHEN, CDR2 SYDVKM. The length of the CDR3 is 14 residues. The ends lost 6 bases at V and 9 bases at J; junction bases unmatched: 8.

In DNA form, the CDR3 reads TGCGCCAGCAGCTTACAGGGGGCCGTCGGCAATGAGCAGTTCTTC. This gives the protein CASSLQGAVGNEQFF. V and J are TRBV5-1 and TRBJ2-1, with 9 bases that match TRBD1. This CDR3 is 15 amino acids long. V trimming: 2 bases; J trimming: 6 bases; junction bases outside the gene matches: 6. Germline assignment: CDR1 SGHRS and CDR2 YFSETQ. The full variable domain, rest sourced from reference TRBV5-1 and TRBJ2-1, is KAGVTQTPRYLIKTRGQQVTLSCSPISGHRSVSWYQQTPGQGLQFLFEYFSETQRNKGNFPGRFSGRQFSNSRSEMNVSTLELGDSALYLCASSLQGAVGNEQFFGPGTRLTVL.

This clonotype occurred many times. The chain recombines TRBV2 with TRBJ2-3; 9 bases align to TRBD2. This CDR3 spans 16 amino acids. Unmatched junction bases numbered 9, after V lost 6 bases and J lost 2 bases. CDR1 is SNHLY, CDR2 FYNNEI, per germline. The CDR3 is CASRPRLAEFTDTQYF. In nucleotides, the CDR3 is TGTGCCAGCAGGCCCAGACTAGCGGAGTTCACAGATACGCAGTATTTT. Complete variable domain (other parts from reference TRBV2 and TRBJ2-3): EPEVTQTPSHQVTQMGQEVILRCVPISNHLYFYWYRQILGQKVEFLVSFYNNEISEKSEIFDDQFSVERPDGSNFTLKIRSTKLEDSAMYFCASRPRLAEFTDTQYFGPGTRLTVL.

This clonotype has a count of ten or more. In DNA, the CDR3 is TGTGCCTGGAGTGTGGTTTTTTATGGCTACACCTTC. Encoded protein: CAWSVVFYGYTF. This chain links TRBV30 with TRBJ1-2; D is unclear. Germline CDR1 is GTSNPN and CDR2 is SVGIG (reference sequence). This CDR3 has 12 amino acids. V was trimmed by 0 bases and J by 5 bases, leaving 7 bases between them.

The V call is TRBV7-2, the J call TRBJ1-4, with D possibly being TRBD1 (5 bases). Germline V lookup: CDR1 SGHTA, CDR2 FQGNSA. The CDR3 loop spans 12 amino acids. Trimming cost V 6 bases and J 3 bases, with 5 bases left between them. The CDR3 nucleotides are TGTGCCAGCAGGGGGCCTAATGAAAAACTGTTTTTT. This translates into CASRGPNEKLFF.

The chain has TRBV5-6 and TRBJ1-4; D is unclear. The V end lost 1 base, the J end lost 8 bases, and 9 bases lay between the germline ends. The CDR3 covers 13 residues. In germline, CDR1 is SGHDT, CDR2 YYEEEE. Written as DNA, the CDR3 is TGTGCCAGCAGCTTGAGGGTAGTGGAAAAACTGTTTTTT. It encodes CASSLRVVEKLFF.

There are many counts of this clonotype. V usage is TRBV5-1 and J usage is TRBJ1-6; 7 bases fit TRBD1. This CDR3 is 16 amino acids long. In germline, CDR1 is SGHRS, CDR2 YFSETQ. The V and J ends lost 1 base and 10 bases, in that order; junction bases with no gene match: 11. The DNA of the CDR3 is TGCGCCAGCAGCTTGCAAGACAGGGACTCAGGCTCACCCCTCCACTTT. Protein: CASSLQDRDSGSPLHF.

Only a few counts were recorded for this clonotype. The chain combines TRBV12-3 or TRBV12-4 with TRBJ2-7; possible D gene TRBD1, 6 bases. This CDR3 comprises 16 residues. Deletions cut 3 bases from V and 5 bases from J, with 20 bases between. The DNA of the CDR3 is TGTGCCAGCAGTTTTTCCGTACAGGGAAGTGGCGACGAGCAGTACTTC. Its translation is CASSFSVQGSGDEQYF.

The chain uses TRBV20-1 and TRBJ2-2, with 7 bases identical to TRBD2. The CDR3 covers 14 residues. In germline, CDR1 is DFQATT, CDR2 SNEGSKA (reference sequence). V was clipped by 6 bases and J by 11 bases; unmatched bases: 15. CDR3 protein: CSAEPSGIGGELFF. The CDR3 nucleotides read TGCAGTGCCGAACCAAGCGGGATCGGCGGAGAGCTGTTTTTT.

The rearrangement joins TRBV5-1 to TRBJ2-1; maybe TRBD2 (6 bases). The CDR3 consists of 13 residues. Germline CDR1 and CDR2: SGHRS and YFSETQ. Trimming pared 3 bases from V and 9 bases from J, leaving 13 bases between. CDR3 DNA: TGCGCCAGCAGCTCGGGGGTTGCGGCTGAGCAGTTCTTC. Translation gives CASSSGVAAEQFF. Variable domain in full (rest from reference TRBV5-1 and TRBJ2-1): KAGVTQTPRYLIKTRGQQVTLSCSPISGHRSVSWYQQTPGQGLQFLFEYFSETQRNKGNFPGRFSGRQFSNSRSEMNVSTLELGDSALYLCASSSGVAAEQFFGPGTRLTVL.

V usage is TRBV27 and J usage is TRBJ2-1, with D maybe TRBD2 (6 bases). Looked up from germline, CDR1 is MNHEY and CDR2 is SMNVEV (reference sequence). Trimming shortened V by 3 bases and J by 4 bases, and 10 bases separated the two germline ends. The CDR3 is made up of 14 amino acids. The CDR3 DNA follows: TGTGCCAGCAGTTTCGAGGAGGGATACAATGAGCAGTTCTTC. Residues: CASSFEEGYNEQFF.

The J gene is TRBJ2-3, the V gene TRBV29-1, with no clear D. With 7 bases removed from V and 0 bases from J, the gap between germline ends came to 11 bases. The germline CDR1 and CDR2 sequences are SQVTM and ANQGSEA. CDR3 length equals 13 residues. This CDR3 is CSASSASTDTQYF. The CDR3 coding sequence is TGCAGCGCCAGCTCGGCCAGCACAGATACGCAGTATTTT.